What follows are 19 T cell receptor beta chains derived from one specimen sequenced in a study of blood T cell repertoires in COVID-19. Only in-frame clones appear in the TCRdb table, and some are missing; sequencing was by immunoSEQ multiplex PCR. The sample yields around 140,000 clones, 80% to 90% seen once. The sequencing input was peripheral blood. All receptors derive from a man between 60 and 75 years old with COVID-19, enrolled during active disease.

The gene calls are TRBV19 and TRBJ1-1, with a weak D call TRBD1 (6 bases). The CDR3 totals 15 residues. The V gene's germline CDR1 is LNHDA and CDR2 SQIVND (reference sequence). Trimming took off 3 bases at V and 1 base at J, with 12 bases between the two ends. The CDR3 sequence: CASSIATGGNTEAFF. CDR3 nucleotide sequence: TGTGCCAGTAGTATCGCGACAGGAGGGAACACTGAAGCTTTCTTT.

The chain uses TRBV3-1 (or the pseudogene TRBV3-2) and TRBJ1-2; 7 nucleotides agree with TRBD1. Germline assignment: CDR1 LGHDT and CDR2 YNNKEL (reference sequence). Unmatched junction bases numbered 8, after V lost 3 bases and J lost 7 bases. The CDR3 has 14 amino acids. CDR3 DNA: TGTGCCAGCAGCCACAGAGACAGGGCCTCTGGCTACACCTTC. Its translation is CASSHRDRASGYTF.

This rearrangement joins TRBV9 to TRBJ2-6; D may be TRBD1 (7 bases). There are 19 residues in the CDR3. Germline V gene data show CDR1 as SGDLS and CDR2 as YYNGEE. Trimming took off 3 bases at V and 0 bases at J, with 19 bases between the two ends. The CDR3 coding sequence is TGTGCCAGCAGCGAGAGGGGGGACAGCTCCTTCTCTGGGGCCAACGTCCTGACTTTC. It encodes CASSERGDSSFSGANVLTF.

The gene calls are TRBV28 and TRBJ1-1, with D hard to call. Germline V gives CDR1 MDHEN, CDR2 SYDVKM. The germline V and J ends were trimmed by 3 bases and 1 base, with 9 bases remaining between them. This CDR3 contains 14 residues. CDR3 protein: CASSLLQKNTEAFF. The CDR3 DNA sequence: TGTGCCAGCAGTTTGTTACAGAAGAACACTGAAGCTTTCTTT.

The rearrangement links TRBV19 to TRBJ1-5, with 9 bases matching TRBD1. With 5 bases clipped from V and 7 bases from J, the junction kept 12 bases outside the gene matches. In germline, CDR1 is LNHDA, CDR2 SQIVND (reference sequence). This CDR3 has 16 amino acids. The CDR3 bases are TGTGCCAGTAGTTCCCAACGGACAGGGGACCACCAGCCCCAGCATTTT. It encodes CASSSQRTGDHQPQHF.

The rearrangement uses TRBV11-2 and TRBJ2-1, with 7 bases identical to TRBD2. CDR3 size: 14 residues. Looked up from germline, CDR1 is SGHAT and CDR2 is FQNNGV. J lost 5 bases, V lost 4 bases, and 5 bases had no gene match. The CDR3 spells CASSYGTTHNEQFF. The CDR3 DNA is TGTGCCAGCAGCTACGGGACTACCCACAATGAGCAGTTCTTC.

The J gene is TRBJ1-1, the V gene TRBV27, with 9 bases identical to TRBD1. The V segment lost 5 bases and the J segment 3 bases; nucleotides outside the gene matches: 10. There are 16 residues in the CDR3. The germline gives CDR1 MNHEY, CDR2 SMNVEV (reference sequence). Here the CDR3 reads CASSTYGTGSDTEAFF. The DNA for the CDR3 is TGTGCCAGCAGTACTTACGGGACAGGGAGTGACACTGAAGCTTTCTTT.

In the case of this clone: No DNA is shown, since the ends of the CDR3 on it are uncertain; the CDR3 is the one TCRdb lists. The chain links TRBV21-1 to TRBJ2-5; the D segment call TRBD2 is taken from the table without a DNA check. TRBV21-1 is flagged as a pseudogene. The CDR3 totals 18 residues, both ends included. CDR3 protein: CASVADGSVAGAEETQYF.

This clone was observed once. This sequence joins TRBV18 and TRBJ1-5, with TRBD1 matching 7 bases. V was clipped by 2 bases and J by 2 bases; unmatched bases: 3. Germline V gene sequence: CDR1 KGHSH, CDR2 LQKENI. The CDR3 extends over 15 amino acids. CDR3 sequence reads: CASSPNRGGNQPQHF. The CDR3 DNA is TGTGCCAGCTCACCAAACAGGGGAGGCAATCAGCCCCAGCATTTT. Using reference TRBV18 and TRBJ1-5 for the parts outside the CDR3, the full variable domain is NAGVMQNPRHLVRRRGQEARLRCSPMKGHSHVYWYRQLPEEGLKFMVYLQKENIIDESGMPKERFSAEFPKEGPSILRIQQVVRGDSAAYFCASSPNRGGNQPQHFGDGTRLSIL.

The CDR3 DNA reads as TGTGCCAGCAGTCCGGACAGGGGGCTTAATCAGCCCCAGCATTTT. Amino acids: CASSPDRGLNQPQHF. J is TRBJ1-5 and V is TRBV2, with 11 bases matching TRBD1. V gave up 5 bases and J gave up 4 bases; unmatched junction bases: 4. Looked up from germline, CDR1 is SNHLY and CDR2 is FYNNEI. The CDR3 is 15 residues long.

This clone was observed a single time. This chain joins TRBV5-4 and TRBJ2-3, with a tentative D call TRBD2 (5 bases). Germline lookup yields CDR1 SGHNT and CDR2 YYREEE (reference sequence). The CDR3 spans 15 residues. V shed 2 bases and J shed 9 bases, with 19 bases lying between them. Here the CDR3 DNA reads TGTGCCAGCAGCTTCGACCTAGCCGTTGTCGGCACGCAGTATTTT. Amino acids: CASSFDLAVVGTQYF. Complete variable domain (other parts from reference TRBV5-4 and TRBJ2-3): ETGVTQSPTHLIKTRGQQVTLRCSSQSGHNTVSWYQQALGQGPQFIFQYYREEENGRGNFPPRFSGLQFPNYSSELNVNALELDDSALYLCASSFDLAVVGTQYFGPGTRLTVL.

On this clone itself: Other DNA sequences in this specimen translate into the identical CDR3. This chain joins TRBV9 and TRBJ1-1; D is possibly TRBD1 (5 bases). In germline, CDR1 is SGDLS, CDR2 YYNGEE. The CDR3 sequence is 12 residues long. The ends were cut back, 2 bases at V and 8 bases at J, with 10 bases in the middle. The CDR3 sequence is CASSVGQGEAFF. The CDR3 DNA reads as TGTGCCAGCAGCGTCGGGCAGGGAGAAGCTTTCTTT.

The gene calls are TRBV2 and TRBJ1-1; 11 bases line up with TRBD1. Per the germline V gene, CDR1 is SNHLY and CDR2 is FYNNEI. The CDR3 contains 13 residues. After removal of 11 bases from V and 6 bases from J, the junction contained 8 bases not matched to a gene. The CDR3 DNA reads TGTGCCGGCGGGACGGGACAGGGGGCTGAAGCTTTCTTT. Encoded protein: CAGGTGQGAEAFF.

This chain links TRBV5-1 with TRBJ2-5; tentative D call: TRBD1 (8 bases). The V gene lost 3 bases and the J gene lost 2 bases, with 14 bases spanning the gap. Germline V gene sequence: CDR1 SGHRS, CDR2 YFSETQ. This CDR3 comprises 15 residues. CDR3 sequence reads: CASSSTGGDQETQYF. The CDR3 region has the DNA TGCGCCAGCAGCTCCACAGGGGGGGATCAAGAGACCCAGTACTTC.

The chain uses TRBV11-3 and TRBJ1-3; D remains unclear. CDR1 SGHNT and CDR2 YENEEA come from the germline V gene. The CDR3 has 15 amino acids. Trimming removed 1 base from V and 3 bases from J, with 10 bases in between. DNA for the CDR3: TGTGCCAGCAGCTTAGCACCGGGTCATGGAAACACCATATATTTT. This sequence encodes CASSLAPGHGNTIYF.

In this sample, this clone turned up once. The CDR3 nucleotides are TGTGCCATCAGCATGGACAGGAGGAATCAGCCCCAGCATTTT. It encodes CAISMDRRNQPQHF. The chain links TRBV10-3 to TRBJ1-5, with 7 positions matching TRBD1. V lost 6 bases, J lost 4 bases, and 6 bases stayed unmatched. Per germline, CDR1 ENHRY and CDR2 SYGVKD. This CDR3 comprises 14 residues.

This chain connects TRBV19 to TRBJ1-2; D is unclear. Trimming pared 10 bases from V and 8 bases from J, leaving 17 bases between. This CDR3 comprises 12 residues. The germline CDR1 and CDR2 sequences are LNHDA and SQIVND (reference sequence). CDR3 loop: CATQEGMRGYTF. Here the CDR3 DNA reads TGTGCCACCCAGGAGGGAATGCGCGGCTACACCTTC.

V gene TRBV18 combines with J gene TRBJ1-4, with TRBD1 identical over 8 bases. Germline CDR1 KGHSH, CDR2 LQKENI. J lost 2 bases, V lost 3 bases, and 2 bases had no gene match. This CDR3 has 15 residues. DNA of the CDR3: TGTGCCAGCTCACCTAGACAGGGGACTAATGAAAAACTGTTTTTT. Protein: CASSPRQGTNEKLFF.

V gene TRBV19 combines with J gene TRBJ1-6, with a possible D match to TRBD1 (5 bases). The CDR3 length is 14 residues. The V gene's germline CDR1 is LNHDA and CDR2 SQIVND (reference sequence). Deletions cut 8 bases from V and 8 bases from J, with 16 bases between. The chain's CDR3 is CASQQVPWDSPLHF. CDR3 bases: TGTGCCAGTCAACAGGTGCCGTGGGATTCACCCCTCCACTTT.